This T cell receptor beta chain was documented in a study of OX40 agonist ivuxolimab in advanced cancers. Study context: An agonistic human IgG2 monoclonal antibody against OX40 (CD134) was given. Ivuxolimab, which patients received intravenously every 2 weeks, was dosed at 0.01 to 10 mg/kg.

V shed 3 bases, J shed 6 bases, and the junction held 5 bases outside the gene matches. The CDR3 has 14 residues. The germline CDR1 and CDR2 sequences are SGDLS and YYNGEE. Findings and caveats of the study: Dosing at 0.1 to 3.0 mg/kg was accompanied by clonal expansion of CD4+ and CD8+ blood T cells by week 6. There were also nonresponders showing low normalized T-cell clonal expansion.

This clone was seen more than once but under ten times. The antigen is undetermined. TCRdb's copy holds only in-frame clones and misses some; the assay was immunoSEQ multiplex PCR. The profile shows tens of thousands of clones, 86% of them singletons. The rearrangement joins TRBV9 to TRBJ1-5; 8 positions match TRBD1. The sequencing here drew on CD4+ or CD8+ T cells sorted from blood, taken in a trial of the OX40 agonist ivuxolimab. The clonotype originates from an adult with an advanced solid tumor such as melanoma, head and neck, liver or kidney cancer. CDR3 in DNA: TGTGCCAGCAGCGCGGGACAGGAGGTTCAGCCCCAGCATTTT. This encodes CASSAGQEVQPQHF.